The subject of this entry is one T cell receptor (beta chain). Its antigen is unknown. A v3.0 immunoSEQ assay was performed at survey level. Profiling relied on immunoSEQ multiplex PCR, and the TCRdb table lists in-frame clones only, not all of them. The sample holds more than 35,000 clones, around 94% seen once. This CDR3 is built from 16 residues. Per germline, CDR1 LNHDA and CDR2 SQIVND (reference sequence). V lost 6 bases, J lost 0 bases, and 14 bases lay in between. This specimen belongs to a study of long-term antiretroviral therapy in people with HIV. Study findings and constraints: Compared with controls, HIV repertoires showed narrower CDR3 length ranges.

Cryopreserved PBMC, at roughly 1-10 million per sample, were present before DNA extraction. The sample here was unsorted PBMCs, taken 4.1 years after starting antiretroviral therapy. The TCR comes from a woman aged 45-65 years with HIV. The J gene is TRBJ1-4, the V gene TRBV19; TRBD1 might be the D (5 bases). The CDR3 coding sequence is TGTGCCAGTAGCCGAGGAGGGGCTCCAACTAATGAAAAACTGTTTTTT. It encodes CASSRGGAPTNEKLFF.